Shown below are 13 T cell receptor beta chains from a single sample sequenced in a study of post-analysis software for immune sequencing data. Study-wide findings and caveats: In patients, TRBV5-6, TRBV5-1 and TRBV20-1 belonged to five TRBV segments found more frequently than in controls.

These TCRs' antigens remain unknown. Unique molecular identifiers were carried by the TCR beta cDNA libraries. TCRdb processed the PCR reads anew with MiXCR; each CDR3 protein has one entry. The sample contains hundreds of thousands of distinct CDR3 sequences, 30% of which appear only once. The sequencing sample was made of blood. These receptors all stem from a girl under 18 with multiple sclerosis.

Here the CDR3 reads CASSSVSGTDNNEQFF. The DNA for the CDR3 is TGTGCCAGCAGCTCCGTCTCCGGGACAGACAACAATGAGCAGTTCTTC. This chain connects TRBV7-9 to TRBJ2-1, with TRBD1 matching 7 bases. Germline CDR1 and CDR2: SEHNR and FQNEAQ (reference sequence). This CDR3 has 16 amino acids. V was pared by 4 bases and J by 5 bases, with 11 bases of the junction left unmatched.

J is TRBJ2-7 and V is TRBV5-1, with 8 bases matching TRBD1. The ends lost 4 bases at V and 2 bases at J; junction bases unmatched: 8. Looked up from germline, CDR1 is SGHRS and CDR2 is YFSETQ. This CDR3 is 15 amino acids long. The CDR3 DNA reads TGCGCCAGCAGCCACGTCAGGGGGCACACCTACGAGCAGTACTTC. Its protein is CASSHVRGHTYEQYF.

The chain combines TRBV7-2 with TRBJ2-4; weak D call: TRBD2 (5 bases). Germline lookup yields CDR1 SGHTA and CDR2 FQGNSA. The CDR3 is made up of 11 amino acids. V lost 10 bases and J 13 bases, leaving 17 bases between the germline ends. The CDR3 DNA follows: TGTGCCACCACGATAGGCGGCGGGCAGTACTTC. This translates into CATTIGGGQYF. The whole variable domain, filled in from reference TRBV7-2 and TRBJ2-4, reads GAGVSQSPSNKVTEKGKDVELRCDPISGHTALYWYRQSLGQGLEFLIYFQGNSAPDKSGLPSDRFSAERTGGSVSTLTIQRTQQEDSAVYLCATTIGGGQYFGAGTRLSVL.

This clonotype was found a few times. This chain uses TRBV5-1 with TRBJ1-1; 7 positions match TRBD1. V trimming: 0 bases; J trimming: 4 bases; junction bases outside the gene matches: 9. The CDR3 contains 16 residues. Germline values: CDR1 SGHRS, CDR2 YFSETQ. The CDR3 loop is CASSLEYRGDSTEAFF. In DNA, the CDR3 is TGCGCCAGCAGCTTGGAGTACAGGGGAGATAGCACTGAAGCTTTCTTT.

A few counts support this clonotype. The V gene is TRBV7-9, the J gene TRBJ2-5, with D tentatively TRBD1 or TRBD2 (5 bases each). Trimming pared 5 bases from V and 7 bases from J, leaving 14 bases between. CDR1 and CDR2 (germline): SEHNR, FQNEAQ (reference sequence). The CDR3 is made up of 13 amino acids. The DNA for the CDR3 is TGTGCCAGCAGCCTCCGGGACCGGGGGACCCAGTACTTC. Protein sequence: CASSLRDRGTQYF.

This clonotype has more than one count but fewer than ten. This sequence joins TRBV20-1 and TRBJ2-5; 9 nucleotides match TRBD1. The CDR3 covers 14 residues. Germline V gives CDR1 DFQATT, CDR2 SNEGSKA (reference sequence). J was trimmed by 5 bases and V by 0 bases; bases with no gene match: 4. CDR3 loop: CSARDGQGLETQYF. In DNA, the CDR3 is TGCAGTGCTAGAGATGGACAGGGGTTGGAGACCCAGTACTTC.

The chain joins TRBV12-3 or TRBV12-4 to TRBJ1-2; D not certain. The CDR3 has 13 amino acids. V lost 6 bases and J 4 bases, leaving 12 bases between the germline ends. DNA for the CDR3: TGTGCCAGCAGCCTACATCAGTCCTATGGCTACACCTTC. Amino acid sequence: CASSLHQSYGYTF.

The V and J genes are TRBV3-1 and TRBJ2-5; D perhaps matches TRBD1 (6 bases). The assigned J gene may be wrong: the sequence end matches TRBJ2-7 better. Per the germline V gene, CDR1 is LGHDT and CDR2 is YNNKEL (reference sequence). This CDR3 is built from 14 residues. The CDR3 is CASSHSGQHYEQYF. CDR3 nucleotides: TGTGCCAGCAGCCATTCTGGACAGCACTACGAGCAGTACTTC.

The chain is built from TRBV7-9 and TRBJ1-1; 10 positions agree with TRBD1. V lost 5 bases to trimming and J lost 4 bases; unmatched junction nucleotides: 13. This CDR3 is built from 17 residues. CDR1 is SEHNR and CDR2 is FQNEAQ in the germline V gene (reference sequence). The CDR3 loop is CASSPNPRTGGSTEAFF. The DNA for the CDR3 is TGTGCCAGCAGCCCAAACCCTCGGACAGGGGGGAGCACTGAAGCTTTCTTT.

V gene TRBV15 combines with J gene TRBJ2-5; 10 bases map to TRBD1. The CDR3 loop spans 16 amino acids. Germline trimming cut 3 bases from V and 4 bases from J; bases unmatched to any gene: 8. CDR1 and CDR2 from the germline V gene are LNHNV and YYDKDF (reference sequence). The DNA of the CDR3 is TGTGCCACCAGCAGGTGGGGGACAGGGGATTCAGAGACCCAGTACTTC. This gives the protein CATSRWGTGDSETQYF.

Only one count was recorded for this clonotype. The chain links TRBV29-1 to TRBJ2-5; D unresolved. V was clipped by 0 bases and J by 3 bases, with 8 bases between them. The CDR3 is made up of 13 amino acids. Germline assignment: CDR1 SQVTM and CDR2 ANQGSEA. As DNA, the CDR3 is TGCAGCGTTGAAGATCCCGGAAAAGAGACCCAGTACTTC. Its protein is CSVEDPGKETQYF.

Turning to this clonotype: The junction shows a germline mismatch at one end, possibly a read error. The chain joins TRBV6-2 or TRBV6-3 to TRBJ2-1; no firm D call. This CDR3 is built from 13 residues. Germline lookup yields CDR1 MNHEY and CDR2 SVGEGT. CDR3 sequence: CATTESSYNEQFF. Written as DNA, the CDR3 is TGTGCTACGACGGAGAGCTCCTACAACGAGCAGTTCTTC.

To note about this clonotype: The junction and the germline gene differ at one end; a read error may be behind it. The chain employs TRBV20-1 and TRBJ1-1, with a weak D call TRBD1 (6 bases). Germline CDR1 is DFQATT and CDR2 is SNEGSKA (reference sequence). This CDR3 contains 14 residues. Here the CDR3 DNA reads TGCAGTGCTAGGTCAGGGGCCGGGACCACTGGAGCTTTCTTT. This translates into CSARSGAGTTGAFF.